This TCR beta chain stems from a study of T cells in Graves' hyperthyroidism and ophthalmopathy. Uncontrolled infection, other autoimmune disease, pregnancy or lactation disqualified patients from enrolment. Clinical symptoms, serum thyroxine, TRAb, thyroid ultrasound and orbital computed tomography established diagnosis. Points from the study as a whole: Model-based prediction identified ophthalmopathy a median about 7 months prior to its onset.

This CDR3 has 13 amino acids. CDR1 and CDR2 (germline): MNHNS, SASEGT. Trimming pared 5 bases from V and 5 bases from J, leaving 10 bases between. RNA transcripts gave rise to amplified TCR beta CDR3 regions. Using the HTBI primer set, a first-round RT-PCR was run on the TCR CDR3. Each CDR3 protein gets one entry after TCRdb re-called the multiplex PCR reads with MiXCR. Of some 350,000 distinct CDR3 sequences listed, around a sixth were seen once; the top ten hold 28%. In this sample, this clonotype turned up a few times. Its specificity is not known. The TCR originated in a woman aged 18 to 35 with Graves' hyperthyroidism that later progressed to Graves' ophthalmopathy. Sequenced input: blood. The J gene is TRBJ1-5, the V gene TRBV6-1; D is undetermined. CDR3 nucleotide sequence: TGTGCCAGCAGTAGGGCAATTTATCAGCCCCAGCATTTT. Amino acids: CASSRAIYQPQHF.